The 9 T cell receptor beta chains listed next were all sequenced from one sample in a study of neurological immune-mediated disorders. TCRdb called the 5' RACE reads again in MiXCR, with one record for every CDR3 protein. Among about 55,000 distinct CDR3 sequences listed, around 4% were seen once. The sequencing input was PBMCs. The receptors stem from a man aged 55-75 years with multiple sclerosis.

This clonotype has at least ten counts. V is TRBV2 and J is TRBJ2-3; D may be TRBD2 (5 bases). The germline V gene encodes CDR1 SNHLY and CDR2 FYNNEI. The CDR3 extends over 14 amino acids. The ends were cut back, 8 bases at V and 2 bases at J, with 14 bases in the middle. Here the CDR3 DNA reads TGTGCCAGCGGAGGCGGGCGGCTCACAGATACGCAGTATTTT. It specifies CASGGGRLTDTQYF.

There are many counts of this clonotype. The CDR3: CASSLGQGTTEAFF. The CDR3 region has the DNA TGCGCCAGCAGCTTGGGACAGGGGACGACTGAAGCTTTCTTT. The chain recombines TRBV5-1 with TRBJ1-1; 8 bases fit TRBD1. The CDR3 has 14 amino acids. Looked up from germline, CDR1 is SGHRS and CDR2 is YFSETQ. V lost 0 bases to trimming and J lost 5 bases; unmatched junction nucleotides: 3.

The sample holds many counts of this clonotype. The rearrangement links TRBV29-1 to TRBJ2-7, with 7 positions matching TRBD1. Per the germline V gene, CDR1 is SQVTM and CDR2 is ANQGSEA. V shed 7 bases, J shed 0 bases, and the junction held 6 bases outside the gene matches. The CDR3 consists of 13 residues. The CDR3: CSARQGASYEQYF. DNA for the CDR3: TGCAGCGCTCGACAGGGTGCCTCCTACGAGCAGTACTTC.

This clonotype was seen many times. This chain connects TRBV29-1 to TRBJ2-7, with TRBD1 as a possible D gene (6 bases). The CDR3 sequence is 14 residues long. The germline V and J ends were trimmed by 6 bases and 2 bases, with 17 bases remaining between them. Germline assignment: CDR1 SQVTM and CDR2 ANQGSEA. The CDR3 DNA follows: TGCAGCGTAGAAAACACCAGGGACACCTACGAGCAGTACTTC. This codes for CSVENTRDTYEQYF.

Points on this clonotype: A much larger clone lies one base from this, so it may be a read error. Because it lacks the conserved phenylalanine or tryptophan at the end, this CDR3 is likely a read error. This rearrangement joins TRBV5-1 to TRBJ1-1; no reliable D call. Trimming took off 5 bases at V and 5 bases at J, with 10 bases between the two ends. CDR3 length: 12 amino acids. Germline lookup yields CDR1 SGHRS and CDR2 YFSETQ. The CDR3 DNA follows: TGCGCCAGCAGTGGGGATGGTACTGAAGCTTTCTTA. It specifies CASSGDGTEAFL.

There are many counts of this clonotype. This chain links TRBV20-1 with TRBJ1-4; D is ambiguous. The CDR3 is made up of 14 amino acids. Trimming removed 6 bases at V and 5 bases at J, with 16 bases between. Looked up from germline, CDR1 is DFQATT and CDR2 is SNEGSKA (reference sequence). The DNA of the CDR3 is TGCAGTGCCCCCAGCTGGCTTTCCAATGAAAAACTGTTTTTT. Its protein product is CSAPSWLSNEKLFF.

This clonotype was seen at least ten times. This sequence joins TRBV20-1 and TRBJ1-3; tentatively, D is TRBD1 (5 bases). The germline gives CDR1 DFQATT, CDR2 SNEGSKA (reference sequence). The V end lost 6 bases, the J end lost 3 bases, and 9 bases lay between the germline ends. The CDR3 is 12 amino acids. CDR3 nucleotides: TGCAGTGCCGGGGGGGTTGGAAACACCATATATTTT. It translates to CSAGGVGNTIYF.

Ten or more counts support this clonotype. V gene TRBV20-1 combines with J gene TRBJ2-2, with D possibly TRBD2 on 6 matching bases. Germline V CDR1 and CDR2: DFQATT, SNEGSKA (reference sequence). The CDR3 sequence is 14 residues long. V was pared by 0 bases and J by 7 bases, with 12 bases between. This CDR3 is CSARDPLAFGELFF. In DNA form, the CDR3 reads TGCAGTGCTAGAGATCCCCTAGCGTTCGGGGAGCTGTTTTTT.

Ten or more counts support this clonotype. The chain has TRBV7-2 and TRBJ2-5; 10 bases are shared with TRBD2. Germline V lookup: CDR1 SGHTA, CDR2 FQGNSA. The ends lost 4 bases at V and 3 bases at J; junction bases unmatched: 5. The CDR3 has 15 residues. The CDR3 DNA sequence: TGTGCCAGCAGCTATGCTAGCGGGAGTGAAGAGACCCAGTACTTC. Amino acid sequence: CASSYASGSEETQYF.